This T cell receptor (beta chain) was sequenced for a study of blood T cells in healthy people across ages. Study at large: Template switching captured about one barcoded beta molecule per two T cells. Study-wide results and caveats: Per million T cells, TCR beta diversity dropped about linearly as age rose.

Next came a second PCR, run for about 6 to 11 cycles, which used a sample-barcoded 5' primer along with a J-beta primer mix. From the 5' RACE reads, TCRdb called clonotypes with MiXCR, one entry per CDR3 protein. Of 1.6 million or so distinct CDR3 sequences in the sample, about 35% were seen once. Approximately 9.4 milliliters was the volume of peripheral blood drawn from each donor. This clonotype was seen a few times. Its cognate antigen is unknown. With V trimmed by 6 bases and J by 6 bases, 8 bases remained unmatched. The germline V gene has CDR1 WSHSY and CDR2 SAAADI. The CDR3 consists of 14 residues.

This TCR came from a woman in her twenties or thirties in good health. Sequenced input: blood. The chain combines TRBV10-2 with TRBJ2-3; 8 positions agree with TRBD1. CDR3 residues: CASRETGVVDTQYF. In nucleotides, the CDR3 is TGCGCCAGCAGAGAGACAGGGGTGGTGGATACGCAGTATTTT.